Listed below are T cell receptor beta chains from one sample, sequenced in a study of vaccination and CD4 T cells after COVID-19. No antigen has been identified for these receptors. MiXCR, applied by TCRdb to the PCR reads, yields one record per CDR3 protein. The table shows approximately 12,000 distinct CDR3 sequences, with around three fifths occurring only once. Sequenced here: CD4+ T cells from blood, cultured in vitro, sampled before SARS-CoV-2 vaccination. All receptors come from a human donor who had recovered from COVID-19. The CDR3 runs from the conserved cysteine through the conserved F or W. D genes are given only for firm matches. Expanded clones are given a class, and other clones once, few, many or no size at all.

j_call clone_size d_call v_call cdr3_nt cdr3_aa
TRBJ2-7 - - TRBV6-1 TGTGCCAGCAGGGGGCAGGGATACGAGCAGTACTTC CASRGQGYEQYF
TRBJ1-5 few - TRBV7-2 TGTGCCAGCAGCCAAACCGGTCGTTCGGCCCAGCATTTT CASSQTGRSAQHF
TRBJ2-4 - - TRBV20-1 TGCAGTGCAGGGACCGCTTCGCCCAAAAACATTCAGTACTTC CSAGTASPKNIQYF
TRBJ2-3 - - TRBV6-1 TGTGCCAGCAGTGAATCGTACACAGATACGCAGTATTTT CASSESYTDTQYF
TRBJ2-2 - - TRBV5-1 TGCGCCAGCAGCTTAAGGACTCGCAACACCGGGGAGCTGTTTTTT CASSLRTRNTGELFF
TRBJ2-4 - TRBD1 TRBV4-2 TGTGCCAGCAGCCCTTTGATTGACAGGGGGAACATTCAGTACTTC CASSPLIDRGNIQYF
TRBJ2-2 - - TRBV2 TGTGCCAGCAGGATTATACAGGGATCCGGGGAGCTGTTTTTT CASRIIQGSGELFF
TRBJ1-1 few - TRBV7-9 TGTGCCAGCAGTGGAATCCCTTACACTGAAGCTTTCTTT CASSGIPYTEAFF
TRBJ2-3 - - TRBV6-1 TGTGCCAGCAGTCGCCTTTGGACTAGCACAGATACGCAGTATTTT CASSRLWTSTDTQYF
TRBJ2-1 - TRBD1 TRBV6-4 TGTGCCAGCAGTGACCCGGGACAGGGGCGCAATGAGCAGTTCTTC CASSDPGQGRNEQFF
TRBJ1-5 - TRBD1 TRBV6-1 TGTGCCAGCAGCCCAAGACAGGGGATTAGCAATCAGCCCCAGCATTTT CASSPRQGISNQPQHF
TRBJ2-5 once TRBD2 TRBV6-1 TGTGCCAGCAGGACTAGCGGGAGGCCTCCCCAAGAGACCCAGTACTTC CASRTSGRPPQETQYF
TRBJ2-3 few - TRBV6-5 TGTGCCAGCAGTTACCGCGCTGTCCGGGAAGATACGCAGTATTTT CASSYRAVREDTQYF
TRBJ2-5 few - TRBV20-1 TGCAGTTCGGTGTTGGGCGCTAAAGAGACCCAGTACTTC CSSVLGAKETQYF
TRBJ2-1 - TRBD1 TRBV7-9 TGTGCCAGCAGCCCAGGGGGACAGGATATCAATGAGCAGTTCTTC CASSPGGQDINEQFF
TRBJ1-1 - - TRBV20-1 TGCAGTGCTAGAGTCAGCACAGGAGCTTTCTTT CSARVSTGAFF
TRBJ1-5 - TRBD1 TRBV7-9 TGTGCCAGCAGCTCGAGACAGGGGGATCAGCCCCAGCATTTT CASSSRQGDQPQHF
TRBJ2-1 - - TRBV7-9 TGTGCCAGCAGGCCGGGCTACAGGAGCTCCTACAATGAGCAGTTCTTC CASRPGYRSSYNEQFF
TRBJ1-4 - - TRBV20-1 TGCAGTGGCACGGGGGGTGAAAAACTGTTTTTT CSGTGGEKLFF
TRBJ2-1 - TRBD1 TRBV25-1 TGTGCCAGCAACCGGGACAGGGACTACCATTCCTACAATGAGCAGTTCTTC CASNRDRDYHSYNEQFF
TRBJ2-2 - TRBD1 TRBV25-1 TGTGCCAGCTCTAATCCCCAGGGCAGGGGGCCCGCCGGGGAGCTGTTTTTT CASSNPQGRGPAGELFF
TRBJ2-5 - - TRBV12-3/TRBV12-4 TGTGCCAGCAGGGCTCTAGGGGGTGAGACCCAGTACTTC CASRALGGETQYF
TRBJ2-2 - - TRBV20-1 TGCAGTGCTAGAGATCTGGGCAGAAACACCGGGGAGCTGTTTTTT CSARDLGRNTGELFF
TRBJ1-2 - - TRBV29-1 TGCAGCGTGCATTCGGGGAGTGGCTACACCTTC CSVHSGSGYTF
TRBJ1-2 - - TRBV20-1 TGCAGTGCTAGAGTGGCAGGGGAGAACTATGGCTACACCTTC CSARVAGENYGYTF
TRBJ2-2 - - TRBV6-4 TGTGCCAGCAGGGCGGGCCCGTTCACCGGGGAGCTGTTTTTT CASRAGPFTGELFF
TRBJ1-2 - - TRBV27 TGTGCCAGCAGTTTAGGCCGCCCGGGGAACGGTGGCTACACCTTC CASSLGRPGNGGYTF
TRBJ2-3 - TRBD1 TRBV24-1 TGTGCCACCAGTGGACAGGGCGGACCAGATACGCAGTATTTT CATSGQGGPDTQYF
TRBJ1-5 few - TRBV7-8 TGTGCCAGCAGCGCCAACATAGATCAGCCCCAGCATTTT CASSANIDQPQHF
TRBJ2-4 few - TRBV19 TGTGCCAGTAGTGAGGGGACGGCCAAAAACATTCAGTACTTC CASSEGTAKNIQYF
TRBJ2-1 - - TRBV2 TGTGCCAGCAGTGAGGAGAGTTCACTAGTGGGGAATGAGCAGTTCTTC CASSEESSLVGNEQFF
TRBJ2-1 - - TRBV20-1 TGCAGTGCTAGGTTGGACTCCTCCTACAATGAGCAGTTCTTC CSARLDSSYNEQFF
TRBJ2-3 - TRBD2 TRBV20-1 TGCAGTGCTAGGTCTAGCGGGACTACAGATACGCAGTATTTT CSARSSGTTDTQYF
TRBJ2-3 - TRBD1 TRBV19 TGTGCCAGTAGTTATACAGGGGGCAGCGCAGATACGCAGTATTTT CASSYTGGSADTQYF
TRBJ2-2 - TRBD2 TRBV20-1 TGCAGTGCTAGAAGCGGGAGGCACGCGAACACCGGGGAGCTGTTTTTT CSARSGRHANTGELFF
TRBJ2-6 - - TRBV30 TGTGCCTGGAGAGTCTTTGCTGGGGCCAACGTCCTGACTTTC CAWRVFAGANVLTF
TRBJ2-5 once TRBD1 TRBV7-3 TGTGCCAGCAGCTCGGGACAGGGTGACGAGACCCAGTACTTC CASSSGQGDETQYF
TRBJ2-1 - - TRBV7-2 TGTGCCAGCAGCTTAGTGTCTAGCGCGAATGAGCAGTTCTTC CASSLVSSANEQFF
TRBJ2-7 - - TRBV20-1 TGCAGTGCTAGAGATGCCGGGGCCAACTACGAGCAGTACTTC CSARDAGANYEQYF